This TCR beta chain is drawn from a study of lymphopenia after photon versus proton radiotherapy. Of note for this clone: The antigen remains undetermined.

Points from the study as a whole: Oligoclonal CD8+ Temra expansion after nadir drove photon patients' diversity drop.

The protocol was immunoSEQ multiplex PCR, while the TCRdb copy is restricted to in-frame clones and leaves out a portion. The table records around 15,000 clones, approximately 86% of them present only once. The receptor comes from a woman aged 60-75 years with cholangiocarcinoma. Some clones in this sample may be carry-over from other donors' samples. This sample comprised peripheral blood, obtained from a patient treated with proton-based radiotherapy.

The CDR3 bases are TGCAGTGCTGAAGGGAACACTGAAGCTTTCTTT. The encoded protein is CSAEGNTEAFF. The chain has TRBV20-1 and TRBJ1-1; D gene ambiguous. The V end lost 5 bases, the J end lost 1 base, and 5 bases lay between the germline ends. The CDR3 sequence is 11 residues long. CDR1 is DFQATT, CDR2 SNEGSKA, per germline (reference sequence).